This T cell receptor (beta chain) derives from a study of CD8 T cells in ankylosing spondylitis. General study points: Under 10 highly homologous variants formed a TCR beta motif that appeared characteristic of ankylosing spondylitis blood. From matched ankylosing spondylitis synovial fluid, disease-linked clones were reportedly recovered at significantly enriched levels. A number of the motif variants had already been described in reactive arthritis synovial fluid and blood.

This clonotype was seen repeatedly, ten times or more. Its specificity is unknown. CDR3 length equals 14 residues. Germline V lookup: CDR1 ENHRY, CDR2 SYGVKD. Trimming took 1 base from V and 8 from J, leaving 11 bases between them. In making TCR beta libraries, quantitative 5'-RACE with molecular barcodes was used. TCRdb itself ran the 5' RACE reads through MiXCR, one entry per CDR3 protein. This sample carries about 510,000 distinct CDR3 sequences, about 5.2% of them seen once, and the ten largest clones take around 3.5%. This TCR was recovered from a male donor with ankylosing spondylitis. The sample comprised blood, either unsorted or a sorted T cell fraction (not recorded which). V gene TRBV10-3 combines with J gene TRBJ1-4, with D maybe TRBD1 (5 bases). DNA for the CDR3: TGTGCCATCAGTGAGTTCAGGGACGGCGAAAAACTGTTTTTT. Its translation: CAISEFRDGEKLFF.